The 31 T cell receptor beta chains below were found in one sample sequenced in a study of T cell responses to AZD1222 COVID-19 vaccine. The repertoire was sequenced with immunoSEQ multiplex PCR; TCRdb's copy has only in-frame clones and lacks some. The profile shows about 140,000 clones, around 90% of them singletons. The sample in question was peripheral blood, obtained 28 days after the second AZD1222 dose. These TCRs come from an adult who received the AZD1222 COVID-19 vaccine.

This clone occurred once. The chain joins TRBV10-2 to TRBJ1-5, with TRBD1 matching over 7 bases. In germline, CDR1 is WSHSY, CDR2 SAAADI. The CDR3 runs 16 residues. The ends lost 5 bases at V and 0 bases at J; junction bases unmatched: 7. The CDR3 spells CASSLTGVNSNQPQHF. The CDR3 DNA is TGCGCCAGCAGTCTAACAGGGGTCAATAGCAATCAGCCCCAGCATTTT.

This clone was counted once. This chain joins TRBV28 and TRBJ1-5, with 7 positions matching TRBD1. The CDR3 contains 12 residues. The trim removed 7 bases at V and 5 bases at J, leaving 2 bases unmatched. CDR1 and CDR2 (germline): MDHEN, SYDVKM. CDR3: CASNDRDQPQHF. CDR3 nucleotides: TGTGCCAGCAACGACAGGGATCAGCCCCAGCATTTT.

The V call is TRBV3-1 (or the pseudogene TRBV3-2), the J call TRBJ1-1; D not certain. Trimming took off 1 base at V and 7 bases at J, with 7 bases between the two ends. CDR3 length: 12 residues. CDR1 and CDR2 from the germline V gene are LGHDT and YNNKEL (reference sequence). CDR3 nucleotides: TGTGCCAGCAGCCAAGCGGGGTTTGAAGCTTTCTTT. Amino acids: CASSQAGFEAFF.

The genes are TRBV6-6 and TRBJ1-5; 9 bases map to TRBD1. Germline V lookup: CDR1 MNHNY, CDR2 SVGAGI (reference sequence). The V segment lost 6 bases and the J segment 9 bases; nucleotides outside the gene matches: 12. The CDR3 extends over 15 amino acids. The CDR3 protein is CASRPAGQGIRPQHF. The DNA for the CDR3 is TGTGCCAGCAGACCCGCGGGACAGGGCATCCGGCCCCAGCATTTT.

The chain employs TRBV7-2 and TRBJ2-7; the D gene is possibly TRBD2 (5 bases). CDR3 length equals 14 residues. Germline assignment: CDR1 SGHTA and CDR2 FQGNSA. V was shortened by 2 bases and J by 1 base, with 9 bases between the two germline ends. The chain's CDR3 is CASSLMPGSYEQYF. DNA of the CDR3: TGTGCCAGCAGCTTAATGCCGGGATCCTACGAGCAGTACTTC.

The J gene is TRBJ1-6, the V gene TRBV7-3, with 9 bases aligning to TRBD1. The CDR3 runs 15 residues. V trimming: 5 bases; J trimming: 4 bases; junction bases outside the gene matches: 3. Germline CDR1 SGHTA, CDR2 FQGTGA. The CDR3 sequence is CASSPGTGYNSPLHF. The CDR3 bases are TGTGCCAGCAGCCCCGGGACAGGGTATAATTCACCCCTCCACTTT.

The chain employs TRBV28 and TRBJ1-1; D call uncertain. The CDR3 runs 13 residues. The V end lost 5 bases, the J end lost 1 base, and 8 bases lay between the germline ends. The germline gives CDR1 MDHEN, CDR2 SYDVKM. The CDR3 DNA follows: TGTGCCAGCAGTGAGTCCACGAACACTGAAGCTTTCTTT. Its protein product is CASSESTNTEAFF. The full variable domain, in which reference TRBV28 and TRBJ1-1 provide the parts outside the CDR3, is DVKVTQSSRYLVKRTGEKVFLECVQDMDHENMFWYRQDPGLGLRLIYFSYDVKMKEKGDIPEGYSVSREKKERFSLILESASTNQTSMYLCASSESTNTEAFFGQGTRLTVV.

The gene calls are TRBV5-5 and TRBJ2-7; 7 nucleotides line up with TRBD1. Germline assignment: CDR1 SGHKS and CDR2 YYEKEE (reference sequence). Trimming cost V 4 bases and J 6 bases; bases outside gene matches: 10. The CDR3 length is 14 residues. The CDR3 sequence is CASSVRDSPLEQYF. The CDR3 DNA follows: TGTGCCAGCAGCGTCCGGGACAGCCCTCTCGAGCAGTACTTC.

CDR3 DNA: TGTGCCAGCAGCCCGGGACTAGTCAATGAGCAGTTCTTC. Its protein is CASSPGLVNEQFF. The chain recombines TRBV11-2 with TRBJ2-1, with TRBD2 matching over 8 bases. Germline values: CDR1 SGHAT, CDR2 FQNNGV. CDR3 size: 13 residues. Trimming cost V 5 bases and J 6 bases; bases outside gene matches: 3.

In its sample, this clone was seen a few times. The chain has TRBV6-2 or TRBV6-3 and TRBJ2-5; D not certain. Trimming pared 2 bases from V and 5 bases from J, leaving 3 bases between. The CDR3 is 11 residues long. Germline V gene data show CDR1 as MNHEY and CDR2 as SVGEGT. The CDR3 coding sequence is TGTGCCAGCAGTTACCTCGAGACCCAGTACTTC. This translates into CASSYLETQYF.

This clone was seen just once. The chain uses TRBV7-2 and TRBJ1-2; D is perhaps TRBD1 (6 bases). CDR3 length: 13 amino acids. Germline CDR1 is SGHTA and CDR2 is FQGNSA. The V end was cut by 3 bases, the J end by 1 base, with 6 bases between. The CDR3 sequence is CASSLDSNYGYTF. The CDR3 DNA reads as TGTGCCAGCAGCTTGGACAGTAACTATGGCTACACCTTC.

The DNA of the CDR3 is TGCGCCAGCAGCCAAGATTATTTGGATTCACCCCTCCACTTT. Its protein is CASSQDYLDSPLHF. This chain joins TRBV4-3 and TRBJ1-6, with unresolved D. The CDR3 covers 14 residues. Germline lookup yields CDR1 LGHNA and CDR2 YSLEER. Trimming removed 0 bases at V and 8 bases at J, with 8 bases between.

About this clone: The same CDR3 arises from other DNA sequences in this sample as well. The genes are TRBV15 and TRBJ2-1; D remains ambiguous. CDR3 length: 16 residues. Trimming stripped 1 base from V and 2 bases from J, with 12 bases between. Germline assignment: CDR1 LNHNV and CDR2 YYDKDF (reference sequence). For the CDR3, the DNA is TGTGCCACCAGCAGAGCTACGCAGGTTACCTACAATGAGCAGTTCTTC. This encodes CATSRATQVTYNEQFF.

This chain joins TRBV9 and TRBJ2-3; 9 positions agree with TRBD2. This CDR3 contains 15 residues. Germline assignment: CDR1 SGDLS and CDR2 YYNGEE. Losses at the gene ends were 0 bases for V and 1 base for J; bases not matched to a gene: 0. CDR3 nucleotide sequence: TGTGCCAGCAGCGTAGCTAGCGGGGGCACAGATACGCAGTATTTT. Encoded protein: CASSVASGGTDTQYF.

Here the CDR3 reads CASLSLEGLSYEQYF. CDR3 bases: TGTGCCAGCTTAAGCTTAGAAGGGTTGTCCTACGAGCAGTACTTC. V gene TRBV11-2 combines with J gene TRBJ2-7, with D uncertain. Germline CDR1 reads SGHAT; CDR2 reads FQNNGV. Trimming took 8 bases from V and 1 from J, leaving 18 bases between them. The CDR3 consists of 15 residues.

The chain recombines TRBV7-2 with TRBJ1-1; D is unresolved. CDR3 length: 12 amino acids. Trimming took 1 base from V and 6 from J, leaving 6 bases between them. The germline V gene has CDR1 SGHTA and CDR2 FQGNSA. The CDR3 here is CASSLEEPEAFF. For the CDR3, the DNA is TGTGCCAGCAGCTTAGAGGAACCTGAAGCTTTCTTT. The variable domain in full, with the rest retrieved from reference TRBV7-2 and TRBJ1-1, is GAGVSQSPSNKVTEKGKDVELRCDPISGHTALYWYRQSLGQGLEFLIYFQGNSAPDKSGLPSDRFSAERTGGSVSTLTIQRTQQEDSAVYLCASSLEEPEAFFGQGTRLTVV.

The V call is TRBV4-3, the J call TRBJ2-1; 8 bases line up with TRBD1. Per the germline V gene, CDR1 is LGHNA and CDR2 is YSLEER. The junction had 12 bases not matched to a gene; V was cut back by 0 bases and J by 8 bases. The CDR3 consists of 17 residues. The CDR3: CASSQDLETGELDEQFF. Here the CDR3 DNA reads TGCGCCAGCAGCCAAGATCTTGAGACAGGGGAACTCGATGAGCAGTTCTTC.

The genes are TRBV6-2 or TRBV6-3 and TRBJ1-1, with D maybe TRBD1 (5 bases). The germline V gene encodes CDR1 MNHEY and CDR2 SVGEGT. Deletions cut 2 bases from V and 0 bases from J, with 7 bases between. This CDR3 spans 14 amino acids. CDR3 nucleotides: TGTGCCAGCAGTTACGGGGGGATGAACACTGAAGCTTTCTTT. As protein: CASSYGGMNTEAFF.

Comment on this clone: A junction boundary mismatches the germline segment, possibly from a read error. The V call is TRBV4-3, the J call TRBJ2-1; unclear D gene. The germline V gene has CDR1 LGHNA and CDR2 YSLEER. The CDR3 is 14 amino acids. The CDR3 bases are TGCGCCAGCAGCCAGTCGCAGGACGGCAATGAGCGGTTCTTC. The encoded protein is CASSQSQDGNERFF.

The CDR3 region is CASSHPGEGTDTQYF. CDR3 nucleotides: TGTGCCAGCAGCCATCCAGGGGAGGGCACAGATACGCAGTATTTT. The rearrangement joins TRBV5-4 to TRBJ2-3; D possibly uses TRBD1 or TRBD2 (6 bases each). Germline CDR1 SGHNT, CDR2 YYREEE (reference sequence). V was trimmed by 4 bases and J by 1 base, leaving 13 bases between them. CDR3 length equals 15 residues.

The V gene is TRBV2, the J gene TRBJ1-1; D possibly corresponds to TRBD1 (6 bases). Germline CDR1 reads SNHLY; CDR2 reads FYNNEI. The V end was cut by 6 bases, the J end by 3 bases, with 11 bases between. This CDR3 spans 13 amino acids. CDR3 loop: CASRQGPDTEAFF. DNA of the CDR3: TGTGCCAGCAGACAGGGTCCGGACACTGAAGCTTTCTTT.

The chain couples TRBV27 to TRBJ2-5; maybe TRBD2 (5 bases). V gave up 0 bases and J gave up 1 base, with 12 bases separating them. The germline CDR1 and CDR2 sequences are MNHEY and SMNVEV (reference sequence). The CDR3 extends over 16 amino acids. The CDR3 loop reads CASSLSIGGSQETQYF. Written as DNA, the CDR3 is TGTGCCAGCAGTTTATCCATAGGAGGTAGCCAAGAGACCCAGTACTTC.

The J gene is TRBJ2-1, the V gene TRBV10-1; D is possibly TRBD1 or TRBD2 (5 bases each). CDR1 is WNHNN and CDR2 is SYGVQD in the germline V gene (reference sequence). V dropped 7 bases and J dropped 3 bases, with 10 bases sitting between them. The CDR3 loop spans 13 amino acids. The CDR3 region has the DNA TGCGCCAGCAAAGGGGCGGGCTACAATGAGCAGTTCTTC. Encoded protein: CASKGAGYNEQFF.

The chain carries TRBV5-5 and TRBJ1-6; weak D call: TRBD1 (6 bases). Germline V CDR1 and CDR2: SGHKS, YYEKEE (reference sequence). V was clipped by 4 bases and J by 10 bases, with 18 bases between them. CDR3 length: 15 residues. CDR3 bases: TGTGCCAGCAGCGCTCACAGGGAAACGAGCTCACCCCTCCACTTT. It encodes CASSAHRETSSPLHF.

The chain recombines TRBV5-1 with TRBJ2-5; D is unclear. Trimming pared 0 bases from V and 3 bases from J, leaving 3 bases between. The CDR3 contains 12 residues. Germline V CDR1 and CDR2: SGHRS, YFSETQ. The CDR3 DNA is TGCGCCAGCAGCTTGGCCGAAGAGACCCAGTACTTC. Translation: CASSLAEETQYF.

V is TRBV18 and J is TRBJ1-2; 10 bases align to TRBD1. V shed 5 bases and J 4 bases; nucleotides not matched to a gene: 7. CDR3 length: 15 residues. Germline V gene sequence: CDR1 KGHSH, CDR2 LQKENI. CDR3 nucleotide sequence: TGTGCCAGCTCAACCTCGGGACAGGGGACCTATGGCTACACCTTC. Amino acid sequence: CASSTSGQGTYGYTF.

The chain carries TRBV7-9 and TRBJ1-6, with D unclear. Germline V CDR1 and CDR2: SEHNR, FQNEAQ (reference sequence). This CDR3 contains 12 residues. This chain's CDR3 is CATIGPNSPLHF. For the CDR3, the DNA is TGTGCGACGATAGGGCCGAATTCACCCCTCCACTTT.

The CDR3 nucleotides are TGCGCCTCGGCGGGGATCAACACAGATACGCAGTATTTT. Its translation is CASAGINTDTQYF. This chain uses TRBV10-1 with TRBJ2-3, with D possibly matching TRBD2 (6 bases). The CDR3 is made up of 13 amino acids. V shed 11 bases and J shed 2 bases, with 14 bases lying between them. Germline loops: CDR1 WNHNN, CDR2 SYGVQD (reference sequence).

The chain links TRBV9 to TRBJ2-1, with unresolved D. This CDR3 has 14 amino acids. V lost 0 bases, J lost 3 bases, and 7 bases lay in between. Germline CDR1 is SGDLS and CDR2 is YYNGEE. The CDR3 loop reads CASSVDPVYNEQFF. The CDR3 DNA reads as TGTGCCAGCAGCGTAGATCCAGTCTACAATGAGCAGTTCTTC.

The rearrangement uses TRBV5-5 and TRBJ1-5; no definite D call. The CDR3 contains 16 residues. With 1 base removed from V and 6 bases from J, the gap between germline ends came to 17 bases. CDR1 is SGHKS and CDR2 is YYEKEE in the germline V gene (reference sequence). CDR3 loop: CASSLQSTTGGQPQHF. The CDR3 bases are TGTGCCAGCAGCTTGCAGTCCACGACGGGCGGTCAGCCCCAGCATTTT.

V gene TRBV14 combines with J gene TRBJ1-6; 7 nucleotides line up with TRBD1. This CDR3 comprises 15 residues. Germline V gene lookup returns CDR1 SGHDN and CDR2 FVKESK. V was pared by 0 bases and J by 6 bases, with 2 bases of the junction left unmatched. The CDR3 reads CASSQEAGGNSPLHF. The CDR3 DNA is TGTGCCAGCAGCCAAGAGGCAGGGGGTAATTCACCCCTCCACTTT.